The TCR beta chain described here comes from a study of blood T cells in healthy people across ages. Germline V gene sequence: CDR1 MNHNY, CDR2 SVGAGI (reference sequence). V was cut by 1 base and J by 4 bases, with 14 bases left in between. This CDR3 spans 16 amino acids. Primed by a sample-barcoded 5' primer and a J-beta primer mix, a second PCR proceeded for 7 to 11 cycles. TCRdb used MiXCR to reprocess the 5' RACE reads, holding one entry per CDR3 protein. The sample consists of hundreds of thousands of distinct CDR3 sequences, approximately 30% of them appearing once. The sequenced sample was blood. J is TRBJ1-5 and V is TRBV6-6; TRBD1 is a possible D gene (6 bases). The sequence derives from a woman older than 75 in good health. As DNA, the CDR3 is TGTGCCAGCAGTTACTTGGGCAGGGGAGGGAATCAGCCCCAGCATTTT. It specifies CASSYLGRGGNQPQHF.